Following are 21 T cell receptor beta chains from one sample sequenced in a study of cytomegalovirus exposure and HLA in healthy donors. The primer mix had 60 Vbeta and 13 Jbeta primers. Generated by immunoSEQ multiplex PCR, the TCRdb table keeps only in-frame clones and is missing some. The table shows some 100,000 clones, with under 85% occurring only once. The sample comprised PBMCs. These receptors all come from a man aged 35-49 years in good health and CMV-seropositive.

The chain combines TRBV11-1 with TRBJ2-5, with TRBD2 as a possible D gene (5 bases). CDR1 is SGHAT and CDR2 is FQDESV in the germline V gene (reference sequence). CDR3 length: 15 amino acids. Trimming stripped 5 bases from V and 6 bases from J, with 19 bases between. DNA for the CDR3: TGTGCCAGCAGCCTAACACAGCGGAGTCGCCAGACCCAGTACTTC. Translating it yields CASSLTQRSRQTQYF. The entire variable domain, with the rest obtained from reference TRBV11-1 and TRBJ2-5, is as follows: EAEVAQSPRYKITEKSQAVAFWCDPISGHATLYWYRQILGQGPELLVQFQDESVVDDSQLPKDRFSAERLKGVDSTLKIQPAELGDSAMYLCASSLTQRSRQTQYFGPGTRLLVL.

V gene TRBV10-3 combines with J gene TRBJ2-3, with a weak D call TRBD2 (5 bases). Trimming shortened V by 3 bases and J by 0 bases, and 13 bases separated the two germline ends. The CDR3 runs 16 residues. The germline gives CDR1 ENHRY, CDR2 SYGVKD. This CDR3 reads CAISESASHSTDTQYF. CDR3 nucleotide sequence: TGTGCCATCAGTGAATCCGCTAGCCATAGCACAGATACGCAGTATTTT.

For this clone: The sample contains more than one DNA sequence encoding this CDR3. The J gene is TRBJ1-5, the V gene TRBV19; D unresolved. This CDR3 has 13 residues. The V gene's germline CDR1 is LNHDA and CDR2 SQIVND (reference sequence). Trimming cost V 6 bases and J 2 bases, with 8 bases left between them. CDR3 loop: CASSRRGNQPQHF. For the CDR3, the DNA is TGTGCCAGTAGCAGACGGGGCAATCAGCCCCAGCATTTT.

CDR3 protein: CASTIPTSSGANVLTF. CDR3 DNA: TGTGCCAGCACAATTCCAACTAGCTCTGGGGCCAACGTCCTGACTTTC. The rearrangement links TRBV6-6 to TRBJ2-6; D might be TRBD2 (5 bases). There are 16 residues in the CDR3. V was cut by 7 bases and J by 0 bases, with 13 bases left in between. Germline values: CDR1 MNHNY, CDR2 SVGAGI (reference sequence).

J is TRBJ1-3 and V is TRBV9; D may be TRBD1 (5 bases). CDR1 is SGDLS and CDR2 is YYNGEE in the germline V gene. V gave up 6 bases and J gave up 8 bases, with 21 bases separating them. The CDR3 has 15 amino acids. The CDR3 loop is CASIVGAHLSDTIYF. The CDR3 nucleotides read TGTGCCAGCATAGTAGGGGCCCACTTGTCGGACACCATATATTTT.

Only a few counts were recorded for this clone. V and J are TRBV7-2 and TRBJ2-3; 8 bases agree with TRBD2. The CDR3 sequence is 16 residues long. V gave up 1 base and J gave up 1 base; unmatched junction bases: 4. Per the germline V gene, CDR1 is SGHTA and CDR2 is FQGNSA. As DNA, the CDR3 is TGTGCCAGCAGCTTAGTTCTGCGGGGGGGCACAGATACGCAGTATTTT. As protein: CASSLVLRGGTDTQYF. The full variable domain, with the rest looked up from reference TRBV7-2 and TRBJ2-3, is GAGVSQSPSNKVTEKGKDVELRCDPISGHTALYWYRQSLGQGLEFLIYFQGNSAPDKSGLPSDRFSAERTGGSVSTLTIQRTQQEDSAVYLCASSLVLRGGTDTQYFGPGTRLTVL.

The rearrangement joins TRBV29-1 to TRBJ2-7; TRBD1 matches at 12 bases. This CDR3 region has 15 residues. CDR1 is SQVTM, CDR2 ANQGSEA, per germline. V lost 7 bases, J lost 7 bases, and 14 bases stayed unmatched. The DNA for the CDR3 is TGCAGCGCCAGCCTCTCCGGGACAGGGGGCGAGGAGCAGTACTTC. Translated: CSASLSGTGGEEQYF.

The chain employs TRBV18 and TRBJ2-7; TRBD1 matches at 9 bases. The CDR3 consists of 14 residues. Germline-derived CDR1 and CDR2 are KGHSH and LQKENI. V lost 1 base and J lost 5; bases outside the gene matches: 3. The CDR3 is CASSPRQGDHEQYF. The CDR3 nucleotides are TGTGCCAGCTCACCACGACAGGGGGACCACGAGCAGTACTTC.

This sequence joins TRBV11-2 and TRBJ2-1; possibly TRBD2 for D (6 bases). V was shortened by 5 bases and J by 6 bases, with 20 bases between the two germline ends. Germline CDR1 SGHAT, CDR2 FQNNGV. This CDR3 is built from 16 residues. CDR3 residues: CASSITASENFNEQFF. The DNA for the CDR3 is TGTGCCAGCAGCATAACAGCTAGCGAGAACTTCAATGAGCAGTTCTTC.

This clone was detected a few times. This chain connects TRBV19 to TRBJ2-7; TRBD1 matches at 9 bases. CDR1 and CDR2 from the germline V gene are LNHDA and SQIVND (reference sequence). The CDR3 is made up of 16 amino acids. J lost 0 bases, V lost 2 bases, and 5 bases had no gene match. CDR3 in amino acids: CASSIWGQGSSYEQYF. The CDR3 DNA sequence: TGTGCCAGTAGTATATGGGGACAGGGAAGCTCCTACGAGCAGTACTTC.

This clone was found a few times. This rearrangement joins TRBV19 to TRBJ2-2, with 8 nucleotides matching TRBD1. CDR3 size: 17 residues. The J segment lost 4 bases and the V segment lost 1 base, leaving 8 bases of the junction unmatched. Germline assignment: CDR1 LNHDA and CDR2 SQIVND (reference sequence). DNA of the CDR3: TGTGCCAGTAGTATAGGACAGGGGCGCTGGGGCACCGGGGAGCTGTTTTTT. Translating gives CASSIGQGRWGTGELFF.

V usage is TRBV13 and J usage is TRBJ2-2; unclear D gene. Germline V gene data show CDR1 as PRHDT and CDR2 as FYEKMQ (reference sequence). This CDR3 contains 12 residues. V lost 5 bases and J lost 6, with 7 bases in between. The CDR3 region is CASSPVAGELFF. The CDR3 region has the DNA TGTGCCAGCAGCCCGGTGGCCGGGGAGCTGTTTTTT.

The chain joins TRBV2 to TRBJ1-4, with D uncertain. Germline V gene data show CDR1 as SNHLY and CDR2 as FYNNEI. This CDR3 is built from 14 residues. V was pared by 10 bases and J by 4 bases, with 16 bases between. CDR3 in DNA: TGTGCCATTGCGTTCGATCGGGGTAATGAAAAACTGTTTTTT. Amino acids: CAIAFDRGNEKLFF.

This clone was recorded once. The chain carries TRBV7-2 and TRBJ1-6; D possibly corresponds to TRBD1 (6 bases). This CDR3 region has 17 residues. V was pared by 1 base and J by 0 bases, with 10 bases between. Germline V CDR1 and CDR2: SGHTA, FQGNSA. The CDR3 loop reads CASSLGTGNSYNSPLHF. CDR3 bases: TGTGCCAGCAGCTTAGGTACAGGGAACTCCTATAATTCACCCCTCCACTTT.

The chain couples TRBV5-4 to TRBJ2-7; D is ambiguous. Trimming left V 0 bases short and J 2 bases short, with 6 bases between. CDR1 and CDR2 from the germline V gene are SGHNT and YYREEE (reference sequence). There are 13 residues in the CDR3. The CDR3 spells CASSLVGPYEQYF. For the CDR3, the DNA is TGTGCCAGCAGCTTGGTGGGCCCCTACGAGCAGTACTTC.

The chain is built from TRBV19 and TRBJ1-6; 9 bases line up with TRBD1. The ends lost 6 bases at V and 8 bases at J; junction bases unmatched: 14. CDR1 and CDR2 from the germline V gene are LNHDA and SQIVND (reference sequence). This CDR3 has 17 amino acids. CDR3 DNA sequence: TGTGCCAGTAGCCCAAACAGGGGGCTGCAACACGATTCACCCCTCCACTTT. This translates into CASSPNRGLQHDSPLHF. Filled out from reference TRBV19 and TRBJ1-6, the complete variable domain reads DGGITQSPKYLFRKEGQNVTLSCEQNLNHDAMYWYRQDPGQGLRLIYYSQIVNDFQKGDIAEGYSVSREKKESFPLTVTSAQKNPTAFYLCASSPNRGLQHDSPLHFGNGTRLTVT.

Only one count was recorded for this clone. V usage is TRBV11-2 and J usage is TRBJ2-7, with 14 bases matching TRBD2. Germline V gene sequence: CDR1 SGHAT, CDR2 FQNNGV. The CDR3 spans 16 residues. V lost 5 bases, J lost 1 base, and 4 bases stayed unmatched. The CDR3 DNA sequence: TGTGCCAGCAGCGTAGGACTAGCGGGGGGTTCCTACGAGCAGTACTTC. Amino acids: CASSVGLAGGSYEQYF. Full variable domain (remainder filled in from reference TRBV11-2 and TRBJ2-7): EAGVAQSPRYKIIEKRQSVAFWCNPISGHATLYWYQQILGQGPKLLIQFQNNGVVDDSQLPKDRFSAERLKGVDSTLKIQPAKLEDSAVYLCASSVGLAGGSYEQYFGPGTRLTVT.

V is TRBV2 and J is TRBJ1-3; D may be TRBD1 (5 bases). Germline V gene sequence: CDR1 SNHLY, CDR2 FYNNEI. The ends were cut back, 4 bases at V and 0 bases at J, with 7 bases in the middle. The CDR3 has 14 amino acids. DNA for the CDR3: TGTGCCAGCAGTGGAGACAGCTCTGGAAACACCATATATTTT. Translating gives CASSGDSSGNTIYF.

This rearrangement joins TRBV5-1 to TRBJ2-3, with D unclear. The V end was cut by 4 bases, the J end by 0 bases, with 12 bases between. The CDR3 has 15 amino acids. Germline-derived CDR1 and CDR2 are SGHRS and YFSETQ. CDR3 nucleotide sequence: TGCGCCAGCAGCCCCCATACAGCTAGCACAGATACGCAGTATTTT. Translating gives CASSPHTASTDTQYF.

The chain has TRBV27 and TRBJ2-1, with 9 bases lining up with TRBD2. Germline values: CDR1 MNHEY, CDR2 SMNVEV (reference sequence). The CDR3 loop spans 16 amino acids. J lost 9 bases, V lost 5 bases, and 14 bases had no gene match. The CDR3 nucleotides are TGTGCCAGCAGTCCCAGGGGCGGGGGGGCCGTCGGTGAGCAGTTCTTC. Residues: CASSPRGGGAVGEQFF.

This sequence joins TRBV5-1 and TRBJ2-1, with 13 nucleotides matching TRBD2. CDR1 is SGHRS, CDR2 YFSETQ, per germline. Trimming at V came to 2 bases and at J to 4 bases, leaving 0 bases not matched to a gene. The CDR3 sequence is 15 residues long. The CDR3 reads CASSLLAGGYNEQFF. The CDR3 DNA reads as TGCGCCAGCAGCTTACTAGCGGGGGGGTACAATGAGCAGTTCTTC.